A selection of T cell receptor beta chains follows, all from one sample in a study of blood T cell repertoires in COVID-19. The assay was immunoSEQ multiplex PCR, and TCRdb's table has in-frame clones only and misses some. This table has 60,000 to 75,000 clones, 75% to 90% appearing once. The specimen sequenced was peripheral blood. Every receptor here comes from an elderly woman with active or convalescent COVID-19. The CDR3 runs from the conserved cysteine through the conserved F or W. The order of the fields is CDR3 length, J gene, V gene, clone size, D gene, CDR3 protein, CDR3 DNA. The D gene is left open where the match is weak. Clone size is given for some rows only: seen once, a few or many times, or a class if the clone is expanded.

14,TRBJ1-2,TRBV5-4,NA,NA,CASSLALGSYGYTF,TGTGCCAGCAGCTTGGCCCTCGGTTCCTATGGCTACACCTTC
14,TRBJ1-2,TRBV6-5,once,NA,CASSFRGGNYGYTF,TGTGCCAGCAGTTTCCGAGGGGGAAACTATGGCTACACCTTC
14,TRBJ1-6,TRBV11-2,NA,TRBD1,CASSQDRFDSPLHF,TGTGCCAGCAGCCAGGACAGGTTCGATTCACCCCTCCACTTT
14,TRBJ2-2,TRBV4-3,NA,NA,CASSQGRWAGELFF,TGCGCCAGCAGCCAAGGGCGGTGGGCCGGGGAGCTGTTTTTT
16,TRBJ2-3,TRBV14,NA,NA,CASSQDFGRGTDTQYF,TGTGCCAGCAGCCAAGATTTTGGCAGGGGAACAGATACGCAGTATTTT
17,TRBJ2-4,TRBV27,NA,NA,CASSPDRTPLAKNIQYF,TGTGCCAGCAGTCCAGACAGGACCCCACTAGCCAAAAACATTCAGTACTTC
14,TRBJ2-7,TRBV5-4,NA,NA,CASSLGIGDYEQYF,TGTGCCAGCAGCTTGGGCATAGGGGACTACGAGCAGTACTTC
14,TRBJ2-2,TRBV25-1,NA,NA,CASSQTSNTGELFF,TGTGCCAGCAGTCAGACAAGCAACACCGGGGAGCTGTTTTTT
13,TRBJ1-6,TRBV9,NA,NA,CASSVERGSPLHF,TGTGCCAGCAGCGTAGAGAGGGGGTCACCCCTCCACTTT
14,TRBJ2-1,TRBV13,NA,TRBD2,CASSLGGTSNEQFF,TGTGCCAGCAGCTTAGGGGGGACTAGCAATGAGCAGTTCTTC
16,TRBJ1-1,TRBV7-8,NA,NA,CASSFDREVFNTEAFF,TGTGCCAGCAGCTTTGACAGAGAAGTGTTCAACACTGAAGCTTTCTTT
12,TRBJ1-6,TRBV15,NA,TRBD1,CATSRDRGPLHF,TGTGCCACCAGCCGGGACAGGGGACCCCTCCACTTT
14,TRBJ1-6,TRBV27,NA,NA,CASSIPNRNSPLHF,TGTGCCAGCAGTATACCTAACAGAAATTCACCCCTCCACTTT
16,TRBJ2-2,TRBV13,NA,NA,CASSRLWTSNTGELFF,TGTGCCAGCAGCCGCCTATGGACTTCGAACACCGGGGAGCTGTTTTTT
15,TRBJ1-5,TRBV6-4,NA,TRBD1,CATFKGQGMRQPQHF,TGTGCCACCTTTAAAGGACAGGGGATGCGGCAGCCCCAGCATTTT
14,TRBJ2-7,TRBV6-2/TRBV6-3,NA,NA,CASSYQGGSYEQYF,TGTGCCAGCAGTTACCAGGGGGGCTCCTACGAGCAGTACTTC
15,TRBJ1-3,TRBV18,few,NA,CASSPSLLSGNTIYF,TGTGCCAGCTCACCATCCCTCCTCTCTGGAAACACCATATATTTT
16,TRBJ2-7,TRBV7-9,NA,TRBD1,CASSPLGQGRTYEQYF,TGTGCCAGCAGCCCCTTGGGACAGGGGAGGACCTACGAGCAGTACTTC
14,TRBJ2-7,TRBV18,NA,TRBD1,CASSPGTEPYEQYF,TGTGCCAGCTCACCGGGGACAGAACCCTACGAGCAGTACTTC
14,TRBJ2-5,TRBV18,few,TRBD1,CASSLSRDRETQYF,TGTGCCAGCTCCCTGAGCCGGGACAGAGAGACCCAGTACTTC
15,TRBJ1-5,TRBV9,NA,NA,CASSGEEGNNQPQHF,TGTGCCAGCAGCGGAGAAGAGGGAAACAATCAGCCCCAGCATTTT
15,TRBJ2-1,TRBV6-7,few,TRBD1,CASSHPGTGRNEQFF,TGTGCCAGCAGCCACCCCGGGACAGGGAGGAATGAGCAGTTCTTC